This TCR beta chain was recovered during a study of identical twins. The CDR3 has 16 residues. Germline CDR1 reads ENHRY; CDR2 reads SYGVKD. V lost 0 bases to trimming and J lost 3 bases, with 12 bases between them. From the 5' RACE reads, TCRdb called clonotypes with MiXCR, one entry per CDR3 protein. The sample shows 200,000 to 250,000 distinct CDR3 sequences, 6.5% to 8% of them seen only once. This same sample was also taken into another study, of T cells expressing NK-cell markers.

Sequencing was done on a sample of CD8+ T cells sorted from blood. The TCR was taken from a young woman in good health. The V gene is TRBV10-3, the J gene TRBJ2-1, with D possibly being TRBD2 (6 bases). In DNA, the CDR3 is TGTGCCATCAGTGAGTCGATTCTGGGGGGCTACAATGAGCAGTTCTTC. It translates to CAISESILGGYNEQFF.